This TCR beta chain was identified during a study of cytomegalovirus exposure and HLA in healthy donors. Germline V gives CDR1 KGHSH, CDR2 LQKENI. With 3 bases removed from V and 5 bases from J, the gap between germline ends came to 10 bases. This CDR3 has 13 residues. Primers: 60 Vbeta forward and 13 Jbeta reverse. Measured with immunoSEQ multiplex PCR; TCRdb has only the in-frame clones, and not every one. The data show 85,000 to 120,000 clones, around 80% seen once. V gene TRBV18 combines with J gene TRBJ2-5; D may be TRBD1 (5 bases). The receptor's source is a man aged 35 to 55 in good health and CMV-seronegative. The material sequenced was PBMCs. CDR3 DNA sequence: TGTGCCAGCTCACCGGGGCAAAAGGAGACCCAGTACTTC. Its translation: CASSPGQKETQYF.